This TCR beta chain was recovered during a study of T cell clonotyping in hematopoietic cell transplantation. Clones were read by immunoSEQ multiplex PCR, and TCRdb kept only the in-frame ones, dropping some. This repertoire shows several thousand clones, about nine tenths found once; its top ten account for over 30%. Deletions cut 3 bases from V and 8 bases from J, with 10 bases between. Germline CDR1 MNHNS, CDR2 SASEGT. The CDR3 spans 13 residues. The study's findings and limits: After transplant, recipient diversity fell while pathologically expanded clonotypes grew through day 180. Few recipient clonotypes overlapped donors; over 95% were de novo at given depth. No sorting was done, leaving CD4 and CD8 contributions mixed.

In the case of this clone: Its matching antigen is unknown.

Recipients were bled about 28 days pretransplant and at posttransplant days 30, 100, 180. Source: PBMCs, taken 180 days after allogeneic stem cell transplant. This TCR derives from a human patient who had an allogeneic stem cell transplant, so the T cells may come from the graft donor. The donor label of this sample is uncertain. Some clones in this sample may be carry-over from other donors' samples. V usage is TRBV6-1 and J usage is TRBJ1-4, with D possibly matching TRBD1 (5 bases). The CDR3, as DNA: TGTGCCAGCAGTGACGGCAAGGGGGAAAAACTGTTTTTT. Protein product: CASSDGKGEKLFF.